This record looks at one T cell receptor (beta chain) sequence and its context. The data were obtained in a study of blood T cell repertoires in COVID-19. This study enrolled people aged about 18 to 100 from about 26 US geographic areas. The data were produced by immunoSEQ multiplex PCR, yet TCRdb's version contains in-frame clones alone and is incomplete. The sample yields about 400,000 clones, nearly 90% seen once. What was sequenced was PBMCs or T cells enriched from blood (not recorded which). The receptor comes from a young woman with acute COVID-19.

The CDR3 here is CASSSDRGPYNEQFF. The CDR3 nucleotides are TGTGCCAGCAGCTCGGACAGGGGACCCTACAATGAGCAGTTCTTC. This chain connects TRBV5-4 to TRBJ2-1; 9 bases fit TRBD1. There are 15 residues in the CDR3. V was clipped by 3 bases and J by 2 bases; unmatched bases: 3. Germline-derived CDR1 and CDR2 are SGHNT and YYREEE (reference sequence). Looking up the rest from reference TRBV5-4 and TRBJ2-1 gives the full variable domain: ETGVTQSPTHLIKTRGQQVTLRCSSQSGHNTVSWYQQALGQGPQFIFQYYREEENGRGNFPPRFSGLQFPNYSSELNVNALELDDSALYLCASSSDRGPYNEQFFGPGTRLTVL.